The sequence of this T cell receptor (beta chain) was determined in a study of PD-L1 blockade in urothelial cancer. About the study: Intravenous atezolizumab, 1,200 mg every 3 weeks, was begun by patients in the mid-2010s. Blood analyses occurred 3 weeks (second dose) and 6 weeks post treatment start. A median of roughly 140,000 T cells was found in the blood samples.

This table comes from immunoSEQ multiplex PCR, and its TCRdb copy is limited to in-frame clones, with some not included. Altogether some 25,000 clones are present, roughly 84% being singletons, with the ten largest covering 9.6%. The germline gives CDR1 LNHDA, CDR2 SQIVND (reference sequence). V was shortened by 1 base and J by 6 bases, with 21 bases between the two germline ends. The CDR3 extends over 17 amino acids. Urothelial carcinoma, locally advanced or metastatic, affected the patients. This chain links TRBV19 with TRBJ1-2, with a tentative D call TRBD1 (5 bases). This receptor was taken from a man between 70 and 80 years old with urothelial cancer. The starting material was PBMCs, obtained around atezolizumab (anti-PD-L1) treatment. CDR3 sequence reads: CASSIVDSPLSSNGYTF. CDR3 DNA sequence: TGTGCCAGTAGTATAGTAGACAGCCCGCTATCGTCGAATGGCTACACCTTC. Filled out from reference TRBV19 and TRBJ1-2, the complete variable domain reads DGGITQSPKYLFRKEGQNVTLSCEQNLNHDAMYWYRQDPGQGLRLIYYSQIVNDFQKGDIAEGYSVSREKKESFPLTVTSAQKNPTAFYLCASSIVDSPLSSNGYTFGSGTRLTVV.